This T cell receptor (beta chain) was found in a study of T cells in localized non-small cell lung cancer (TCRdb year 2020). Some background on the complete study: The study examined T cell repertoires in under 300 patients with early-stage NSCLC and compared tumors with uninvolved tumor-adjacent lungs. The cohort comprised approximately 240 treatment-naïve NSCLC patients with resected, localized lung tumors. NSCLC patients had a mean age of approximately 72 years, and more than 120 were male and 107 female.

Details on this clone: The specificity of this receptor is unknown. No much larger clonotype is one base removed from it; base qualities were not supplied.

TCR beta CDR3 regions were sequenced from DNA using the immunoSEQ Assay. The original pipeline was this. T cell density was computed as TCR beta template counts normalized to usable DNA estimated by amplifying housekeeping genes. Richness was estimated with the preseqR package, extrapolating to 400,000 templates for PBMC samples and 120,000 templates for tissue samples. Clonality was taken to be one minus Pielou's evenness. To identify tissue-enriched TCRs, differential abundance testing was run on productive amino-acid clonotypes with a minimum total count of 5 and an alpha of 0.1. The Jaccard Index and the Morisita Overlap Index were used to quantify repertoire overlap between compartments. GLIPH grouped TCR beta CDR3s together with public tetramer-defined viral CDR3s, and a viral motif had to include at least three viral sequences and show V-gene enrichment. TCRdb holds this immuneACCESS table with in-frame rearrangements only. Some clones are missing; in checked studies, unresolved V genes explain under half, and the rest has no known cause. The D gene and trimming were derived from the DNA, and the V and J assignments and clone size from that table. Recorded for this sample are about 19,000 clones; around nine tenths of them occurred a single time. The leading ten clones occupy 3.5% to 5% of the sample.

Counted from cysteine to phenylalanine, this CDR3 has 13 amino acids. CDR3 DNA is the only sequence kept; it has 39 bases, read in frame from the first base. V is pared back by 7 bases and J by 1 base, with 9 bases lying between the germline termini. Based on the germline V gene, the CDR1 and CDR2 sequences are MDHEN and SYDVKM. At diagnosis, tumor, uninvolved tumor-adjacent lung and peripheral blood were collected and then preserved as a mix of FFPE and fresh-frozen material. For TCR repertoire profiling, blood samples were analyzed as peripheral blood mononuclear cells. Study-wide conclusions, independent of this receptor: Uninvolved tumor-adjacent lung showed the highest T cell clonality, higher than tumor, which suggests more focused antigenic responses in the uninvolved tumor-adjacent lung. Because of the exploratory design, TCR variables were selected using unadjusted p-values without false-discovery rate correction. Of the top 100 tumor clones, a median of roughly 60 were detected in paired uninvolved adjacent lung; roughly 29 were also among that lung's top 100. Higher blood T cell density associated with longer overall survival, while higher adjacent-lung clonality associated with shorter survival. Because multi-region tumor sequencing was not performed, intratumor heterogeneity could not be ruled out.

The clonotype was recovered from a male donor aged 60 or over with stage I squamous cell lung carcinoma. The chain couples TRBV28 to TRBJ2-3; the D gene identity is not certain. The sequencing used peripheral blood, collected before any cancer treatment. The sequence in DNA is TGTGCCAGCACCCCTTCGGGCACAGATACGCAGTATTTT. The encoded protein is CASTPSGTDTQYF.